Listed here are 22 T cell receptor beta chains from one sample, sequenced in a study of shared clonotypes between healthy human individuals. The table came from immunoSEQ multiplex PCR; TCRdb's copy has only in-frame clones and leaves some out. The table includes about 1.9 million clones, about 94% detected once. CD45RO-negative CD8 cells positively selected for CCR7 made up the naive population, which excluded terminally differentiated effector memory CD45RA+ cells. Sample: naive CD8+ T cells from PBMCs. Receptor source: a man younger than 30 in good health. Some clones in this sample may be carry-over from other donors' samples.

The chain uses TRBV11-2 and TRBJ2-2; TRBD2 aligns across 7 bases. CDR3 size: 17 residues. Per the germline V gene, CDR1 is SGHAT and CDR2 is FQNNGV. V dropped 1 base and J dropped 3; count of bases not matched to a gene: 8. This CDR3 reads CASSLGTRLLDTGELFF. CDR3 DNA sequence: TGTGCCAGCAGCTTAGGGACTAGGCTTTTGGACACCGGGGAGCTGTTTTTT.

The J gene is TRBJ2-7, the V gene TRBV19; D not resolved. The V end lost 7 bases, the J end lost 2 bases, and 12 bases lay between the germline ends. Germline CDR1 is LNHDA and CDR2 is SQIVND (reference sequence). The CDR3 is 13 amino acids. CDR3 nucleotide sequence: TGTGCCAGTACCTCGACTTGGCCCTACGAGCAGTACTTC. This encodes CASTSTWPYEQYF.

The chain carries TRBV5-6 and TRBJ2-1, with 9 bases matching TRBD2. The CDR3 totals 16 residues. The ends lost 4 bases at V and 4 bases at J; junction bases unmatched: 9. Germline V CDR1 and CDR2: SGHDT, YYEEEE. DNA of the CDR3: TGTGCCAGCAGCCCAGGACTAGCGTTTCTATACAATGAGCAGTTCTTC. Translation gives CASSPGLAFLYNEQFF.

The chain recombines TRBV27 with TRBJ2-3; 13 nucleotides align to TRBD2. CDR1 MNHEY and CDR2 SMNVEV come from the germline V gene (reference sequence). V lost 4 bases and J lost 7; bases outside the gene matches: 2. CDR3 size: 14 residues. CDR3 in DNA: TGTGCCAGCAGTTGGGGGACTAGCGGGAATACGCAGTATTTT. Translating gives CASSWGTSGNTQYF.

On this clone itself: Additional DNA sequences in this sample encode the identical CDR3. J is TRBJ1-2 and V is TRBV28, with a tentative D call TRBD1 (6 bases). Germline CDR1 is MDHEN and CDR2 is SYDVKM. This CDR3 is built from 14 residues. V gave up 2 bases and J gave up 4 bases, with 11 bases separating them. The CDR3 DNA is TGTGCCAGCAGTTTAGTACGGACAGCCTATGGCTACACCTTC. Encoded protein: CASSLVRTAYGYTF.

On this clone itself: Different DNA sequences within this sample yield the same CDR3. Here the CDR3 reads CASSPLGNEQYF. DNA of the CDR3: TGTGCCAGCAGCCCACTCGGGAACGAGCAGTACTTC. The V and J genes are TRBV7-9 and TRBJ2-7; a weak D match, TRBD2 (5 bases). Trimming stripped 5 bases from V and 5 bases from J, with 10 bases between. The CDR3 totals 12 residues. Looked up from germline, CDR1 is SEHNR and CDR2 is FQNEAQ (reference sequence).

The chain has TRBV7-9 and TRBJ2-2; tentative D call: TRBD2 (5 bases). CDR1 and CDR2 (germline): SEHNR, FQNEAQ (reference sequence). The CDR3 runs 12 residues. The CDR3: CVSVENTGELFF. For the CDR3, the DNA is TGTGTTAGCGTTGAAAACACCGGGGAGCTGTTTTTT.

The chain has TRBV4-1 and TRBJ1-2; the match to TRBD1 covers 9 bases. Germline CDR1 reads MGHRA; CDR2 reads YSYEKL. This CDR3 spans 14 amino acids. With 4 bases clipped from V and 6 bases from J, the junction kept 6 bases outside the gene matches. For the CDR3, the DNA is TGCGCCAGCAGCCTCGGGACAGGGTTCAATGGCTACACCTTC. Translated, it gives CASSLGTGFNGYTF.

CDR3 region: CASRWAYEQYF. CDR3 coding DNA: TGTGCCAGCCGCTGGGCCTACGAGCAGTACTTC. This chain joins TRBV28 and TRBJ2-7; no clear D gene. V lost 8 bases to trimming and J lost 2 bases, with 7 bases between them. The CDR3 extends over 11 amino acids. Germline V gives CDR1 MDHEN, CDR2 SYDVKM.

The chain uses TRBV7-6 and TRBJ2-2; TRBD1 aligns across 9 bases. V trimming: 0 bases; J trimming: 5 bases; junction bases outside the gene matches: 7. The CDR3 has 17 residues. In germline, CDR1 is SGHVS, CDR2 FNYEAQ. CDR3 coding DNA: TGTGCCAGCAGCTTAGCGGGTGGACAGGGGATGACCGGGGAGCTGTTTTTT. Residues: CASSLAGGQGMTGELFF.

This clone is a singleton in its sample. The genes are TRBV28 and TRBJ2-3; 9 nucleotides line up with TRBD1. The CDR3 extends over 14 amino acids. J gave up 2 bases and V 11 bases, and 8 bases lay outside the gene matches. Germline V gene lookup returns CDR1 MDHEN and CDR2 SYDVKM. CDR3 loop: CAGSRTGDTDTQYF. The CDR3 nucleotides are TGTGCCGGATCTAGGACAGGGGACACAGATACGCAGTATTTT. Complete variable domain (other parts from reference TRBV28 and TRBJ2-3): DVKVTQSSRYLVKRTGEKVFLECVQDMDHENMFWYRQDPGLGLRLIYFSYDVKMKEKGDIPEGYSVSREKKERFSLILESASTNQTSMYLCAGSRTGDTDTQYFGPGTRLTVL.

The V call is TRBV4-1, the J call TRBJ2-6; unclear D gene. The CDR3 is 13 residues long. The V gene lost 4 bases and the J gene lost 2 bases, with 3 bases spanning the gap. Germline V gene data show CDR1 as MGHRA and CDR2 as YSYEKL. The CDR3 region is CASSRAGANVLTF. The CDR3 nucleotides are TGCGCCAGCAGCCGCGCTGGGGCCAACGTCCTGACTTTC.

The gene calls are TRBV20-1 and TRBJ1-1; D ambiguous. Germline values: CDR1 DFQATT, CDR2 SNEGSKA (reference sequence). CDR3 length: 10 amino acids. Trimming stripped 0 bases from V and 11 bases from J, with 7 bases between. The CDR3 DNA reads TGCAGTGCTAGAGATCCTCGCGCTTTCTTT. Translated: CSARDPRAFF.

The chain has TRBV15 and TRBJ2-5; 7 bases match TRBD2. Germline values: CDR1 LNHNV, CDR2 YYDKDF (reference sequence). The CDR3 is 16 amino acids. V lost 1 base and J lost 2; bases outside the gene matches: 7. CDR3 sequence (DNA): TGTGCCACCAGCAGAGGAGACGGCGGGAGACAAGAGACCCAGTACTTC. It translates to CATSRGDGGRQETQYF.

The chain couples TRBV7-9 to TRBJ1-5; TRBD1 might be the D (6 bases). The germline V gene encodes CDR1 SEHNR and CDR2 FQNEAQ (reference sequence). The CDR3 extends over 11 amino acids. Here the CDR3 reads CDRVGSQPQHF. CDR3 sequence (DNA): TGTGACAGGGTAGGGAGTCAGCCCCAGCATTTT.

The CDR3 nucleotides read TGTGCCAGCAGCCCAGGGGGAGTTTCCGAGCAGTACTTC. Translation: CASSPGGVSEQYF. This chain joins TRBV9 and TRBJ2-7, with 7 bases identical to TRBD1. Per germline, CDR1 SGDLS and CDR2 YYNGEE. The J segment lost 6 bases and the V segment lost 4 bases, leaving 7 bases of the junction unmatched. The CDR3 covers 13 residues. The full variable domain, in which reference TRBV9 and TRBJ2-7 provide the parts outside the CDR3, is DSGVTQTPKHLITATGQRVTLRCSPRSGDLSVYWYQQSLDQGLQFLIQYYNGEERAKGNILERFSAQQFPDLHSELNLSSLELGDSALYFCASSPGGVSEQYFGPGTRLTVT.

The CDR3 loop reads CASSHPLAGGANEQFF. Written as DNA, the CDR3 is TGCGCCAGCAGCCACCCACTAGCGGGAGGCGCCAATGAGCAGTTCTTC. V and J are TRBV4-1 and TRBJ2-1; 12 positions agree with TRBD2. V was pared by 3 bases and J by 6 bases, with 6 bases of the junction left unmatched. The CDR3 is made up of 16 amino acids. Germline V gene lookup returns CDR1 MGHRA and CDR2 YSYEKL.

The chain combines TRBV18 with TRBJ2-1; 8 bases agree with TRBD1. Germline loops: CDR1 KGHSH, CDR2 LQKENI. After removal of 6 bases from V and 2 bases from J, the junction contained 6 bases not matched to a gene. The CDR3 covers 15 residues. The CDR3 nucleotides are TGTGCCAGCTCGCGAACGGGACAGGCCTACAATGAGCAGTTCTTC. Its protein is CASSRTGQAYNEQFF.

The V and J genes are TRBV7-9 and TRBJ2-5, with D possibly being TRBD2 (5 bases). This CDR3 is 15 amino acids long. From germline, CDR1 is SEHNR and CDR2 FQNEAQ (reference sequence). V was shortened by 5 bases and J by 3 bases, with 16 bases between the two germline ends. Here the CDR3 reads CASSRSISGEETQYF. The CDR3 region has the DNA TGTGCCAGCAGCAGGTCAATCTCCGGGGAAGAGACCCAGTACTTC.

The V gene is TRBV7-9, the J gene TRBJ2-5; possibly TRBD1 for D (5 bases). Trimming left V 4 bases short and J 3 bases short, with 21 bases between. Germline V gene sequence: CDR1 SEHNR, CDR2 FQNEAQ (reference sequence). This CDR3 is built from 17 residues. CDR3 nucleotide sequence: TGTGCCAGCAGCTCCCCTCCTGGGGCCATAGGAGAAGAGACCCAGTACTTC. Translating gives CASSSPPGAIGEETQYF.

The chain couples TRBV19 to TRBJ2-1; a weak D match, TRBD2 (6 bases). This CDR3 comprises 16 residues. The V and J ends lost 5 bases and 4 bases respectively, with 18 bases between them. CDR1 is LNHDA, CDR2 SQIVND, per germline (reference sequence). The CDR3: CASSPRDWTKYNEQFF. CDR3 DNA: TGTGCCAGTAGTCCCCGCGACTGGACTAAATACAATGAGCAGTTCTTC.

The chain joins TRBV28 to TRBJ2-7; D is unclear. CDR1 is MDHEN and CDR2 is SYDVKM in the germline V gene. This CDR3 has 14 amino acids. V was cut by 2 bases and J by 1 base, with 9 bases left in between. CDR3 nucleotides: TGTGCCAGCAGTTTACCCTCTGGTTCCTACGAGCAGTACTTC. Residues: CASSLPSGSYEQYF. The full variable domain, completed using reference TRBV28 and TRBJ2-7, is DVKVTQSSRYLVKRTGEKVFLECVQDMDHENMFWYRQDPGLGLRLIYFSYDVKMKEKGDIPEGYSVSREKKERFSLILESASTNQTSMYLCASSLPSGSYEQYFGPGTRLTVT.